This is a list of T cell receptor beta chains from one sample in a study of T cell responses to AZD1222 COVID-19 vaccine. Clones were read by immunoSEQ multiplex PCR, and TCRdb kept only the in-frame ones, dropping some. The repertoire has some 130,000 clones, around nine tenths of them found once; the top ten carry 1.9%. The input for sequencing was peripheral blood, taken on day 0 of AZD1222 vaccination. Receptors were obtained from an adult in good health. Both conserved end residues are trimmed from each CDR3. A clone size is listed for some rows: how often the clone was seen (once, few, many), or a class if it is expanded.

CDR3 protein	clone size	V gene	J gene
ASSERTGVGTGELF	-	TRBV6-1	TRBJ2-2
ATRGGERSDLLKNQPQH	-	TRBV24-1	TRBJ1-5
ASSSWDRGLIFVSPLH	-	TRBV21-1	TRBJ1-6
ATSRLGTGQGETQY	-	TRBV15	TRBJ2-5
ASSLTADLLVYEQY	once	TRBV7-6	TRBJ2-7
AISEGSWTYEQY	-	TRBV10-3	TRBJ2-7
ASSIGPGANTEAF	-	TRBV19	TRBJ1-1
ASSSTAGSSYNEQF	-	TRBV28	TRBJ2-1
AISEGGPEQY	-	TRBV10-3	TRBJ2-7
ASSQDRNTGELF	-	TRBV4-3	TRBJ2-2
AISGTGNTEAF	-	TRBV10-3	TRBJ1-1
ASSWATGMNTEAF	-	TRBV5-1	TRBJ1-1
ASSQAPTSGGYNEQF	once	TRBV4-1	TRBJ2-1
ASRELTGNYGYT	-	TRBV6-5	TRBJ1-2
ASSGRQGISGNQPQH	-	TRBV27	TRBJ1-5
ASRASANYGYT	-	TRBV6-5	TRBJ1-2
ASSVTDSTEAF	-	TRBV7-2	TRBJ1-1
ASSSGTSGYYSYEQY	-	TRBV7-2	TRBJ2-7
ASSPHRTKPTDTQY	-	TRBV5-8	TRBJ2-3
ASSQGTEAF	-	TRBV3-1/TRBV3-2	TRBJ1-1
ASSQQGVYGYT	-	TRBV9	TRBJ1-2
ASRDRGGYT	-	TRBV6-5	TRBJ1-2
AWKSASYEQY	-	TRBV30	TRBJ2-7
ASSVGGANTGELF	once	TRBV9	TRBJ2-2
AWNGGRVLSGANVLT	-	TRBV30	TRBJ2-6
AISESTKNTGELF	-	TRBV10-3	TRBJ2-2
ASSDRQGTNQPQH	-	TRBV6-5	TRBJ1-5
ASSPPGPSDTEAF	-	TRBV7-9	TRBJ1-1
ASSPLGLAANEQF	-	TRBV27	TRBJ2-1
ASSSAGQNTEAF	-	TRBV28	TRBJ1-1
ASSPGAIYNSPLH	-	TRBV3-1/TRBV3-2	TRBJ1-6
ASSYSFGGQPQH	-	TRBV6-6	TRBJ1-5
ASSSPDRGVTDTEAF	-	TRBV7-9	TRBJ1-1
ASSFGDGYGYT	-	TRBV7-2	TRBJ1-2
ASSAPQGRNTEAF	once	TRBV9	TRBJ1-1
ASSQDYGQPRLYNEQF	-	TRBV4-1	TRBJ2-1
ASSSTGSGNTIY	-	TRBV27	TRBJ1-3
ASSVNQPDSPLH	-	TRBV5-1	TRBJ1-6
ASSPGQFKSGNTIY	-	TRBV18	TRBJ1-3
ASRTTNDMGNQPQH	few	TRBV2	TRBJ1-5
ASSQGTPHTDTQY	-	TRBV3-1/TRBV3-2	TRBJ2-3
ASSYASGGYT	-	TRBV6-2/TRBV6-3	TRBJ1-2